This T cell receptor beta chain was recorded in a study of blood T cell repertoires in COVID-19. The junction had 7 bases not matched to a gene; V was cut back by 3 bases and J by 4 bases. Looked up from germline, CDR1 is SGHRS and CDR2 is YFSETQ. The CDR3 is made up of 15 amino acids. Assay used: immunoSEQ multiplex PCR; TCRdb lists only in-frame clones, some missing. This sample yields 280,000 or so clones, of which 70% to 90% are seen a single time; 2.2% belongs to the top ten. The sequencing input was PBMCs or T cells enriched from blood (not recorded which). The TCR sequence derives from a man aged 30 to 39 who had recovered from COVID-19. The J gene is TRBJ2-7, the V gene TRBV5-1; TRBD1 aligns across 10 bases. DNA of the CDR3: TGCGCCAGCAGCTCGGGACAGGGGCTGGGATACGAGCAGTACTTC. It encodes CASSSGQGLGYEQYF.